The source of this TCR beta chain is a study of blood T cell repertoires in COVID-19. Patients from Seattle were sampled longitudinally, starting during active infection. Libraries were prepared by immunoSEQ multiplex PCR; TCRdb keeps only in-frame clonotypes and omits some of them. This sample has about 220,000 clones, with 75% to 85% found just once. This CDR3 is 16 amino acids long. Germline V CDR1 and CDR2: MNHEY, SVGEGT. J lost 0 bases, V lost 6 bases, and 6 bases had no gene match. Source material: peripheral blood. The TCR originated in a woman aged 65 to 85 with COVID-19, enrolled during active disease. This chain joins TRBV6-2 or TRBV6-3 and TRBJ1-1, with 11 bases matching TRBD1. DNA of the CDR3: TGTGCCAGCAGCTCGGACAGGGGGCGCATGAACACTGAAGCTTTCTTT. Translation gives CASSSDRGRMNTEAFF.